Listed here are 10 T cell receptor beta chains from one sample, sequenced in a study of T cell responses to AZD1222 COVID-19 vaccine. Profiled with immunoSEQ multiplex PCR; TCRdb holds only in-frame clones, not every one. In the table there are fewer than 200,000 clones, approximately 90% of which are singletons. The specimen comprised peripheral blood, sampled 28 days after the second dose of the MenACWY control vaccine. The source of these receptors is an adult who received the MenACWY meningococcal vaccine as a control.

CDR3 sequence reads: CASRKVGLNKVPSQETQYF. The CDR3 DNA is TGTGCCAGTAGGAAAGTCGGCCTAAACAAGGTGCCTTCGCAAGAGACCCAGTACTTC. The chain links TRBV19 to TRBJ2-5; D is uncertain. CDR1 and CDR2 (germline): LNHDA, SQIVND (reference sequence). This CDR3 is 19 amino acids long. The ends were cut back, 6 bases at V and 2 bases at J, with 28 bases in the middle. Supplemented by reference TRBV19 and TRBJ2-5, the full variable domain reads DGGITQSPKYLFRKEGQNVTLSCEQNLNHDAMYWYRQDPGQGLRLIYYSQIVNDFQKGDIAEGYSVSREKKESFPLTVTSAQKNPTAFYLCASRKVGLNKVPSQETQYFGPGTRLLVL.

This chain links TRBV28 with TRBJ1-1, with D hard to call. CDR1 is MDHEN and CDR2 is SYDVKM in the germline V gene. The CDR3 is 12 amino acids. V shed 0 bases and J shed 5 bases, with 4 bases lying between them. The CDR3 region is CASSLWETEAFF. Written as DNA, the CDR3 is TGTGCCAGCAGTTTATGGGAGACTGAAGCTTTCTTT. The variable domain in full, completed from reference TRBV28 and TRBJ1-1, reads DVKVTQSSRYLVKRTGEKVFLECVQDMDHENMFWYRQDPGLGLRLIYFSYDVKMKEKGDIPEGYSVSREKKERFSLILESASTNQTSMYLCASSLWETEAFFGQGTRLTVV.

This clone was counted only a few times. The chain combines TRBV18 with TRBJ1-5; D is undetermined. CDR3 length equals 16 residues. CDR1 is KGHSH, CDR2 LQKENI, per germline. Deletions cut 2 bases from V and 4 bases from J, with 15 bases between. The CDR3 protein is CASSPSSSSVNQPQHF. In DNA form, the CDR3 reads TGTGCCAGCTCACCATCCTCATCTTCGGTAAATCAGCCCCAGCATTTT.

A single count supports this clone. V gene TRBV4-3 combines with J gene TRBJ2-5; the match to TRBD2 covers 8 bases. CDR1 and CDR2 from the germline V gene are LGHNA and YSLEER. This CDR3 comprises 16 residues. V lost 4 bases to trimming and J lost 1 base; unmatched junction nucleotides: 8. The CDR3 loop is CASSPEPGGRQETQYF. CDR3 sequence (DNA): TGCGCCAGCAGCCCTGAGCCGGGAGGGCGCCAAGAGACCCAGTACTTC.

The chain employs TRBV29-1 and TRBJ2-3; no definite D call. V shed 4 bases and J shed 2 bases, with 13 bases lying between them. The CDR3 has 14 amino acids. Germline V gene sequence: CDR1 SQVTM, CDR2 ANQGSEA. CDR3 amino acids: CSVGWNSPTDTQYF. In DNA, the CDR3 is TGCAGCGTTGGGTGGAACAGTCCCACAGATACGCAGTATTTT.

The V gene is TRBV27, the J gene TRBJ2-7; 11 bases map to TRBD2. The CDR3 is made up of 17 amino acids. The V segment lost 2 bases and the J segment 5 bases; nucleotides outside the gene matches: 11. Germline V gives CDR1 MNHEY, CDR2 SMNVEV (reference sequence). The CDR3 DNA follows: TGTGCCAGCAGTTTAATTCAACTAGCGGGAGTCCCCGACGAGCAGTACTTC. This translates into CASSLIQLAGVPDEQYF.

V is TRBV5-4 and J is TRBJ2-7; the match to TRBD1 covers 7 bases. The V segment lost 0 bases and the J segment 7 bases; nucleotides outside the gene matches: 16. The length of the CDR3 is 17 residues. Germline-derived CDR1 and CDR2 are SGHNT and YYREEE (reference sequence). CDR3 amino acids: CASSLVSFPTGVKEQYF. As DNA, the CDR3 is TGTGCCAGCAGCTTGGTATCATTCCCAACAGGGGTGAAAGAGCAGTACTTC.

The rearrangement uses TRBV28 and TRBJ1-3; no definite D call. CDR1 and CDR2 (germline): MDHEN, SYDVKM. The V gene lost 7 bases and the J gene lost 2 bases, with 12 bases spanning the gap. The CDR3 is 14 amino acids. The DNA of the CDR3 is TGTGCCAGCATGGGCCGGGGTACTGGAAACACCATATATTTT. Amino acid sequence: CASMGRGTGNTIYF. Full variable domain (outside the CDR3, taken from reference TRBV28 and TRBJ1-3): DVKVTQSSRYLVKRTGEKVFLECVQDMDHENMFWYRQDPGLGLRLIYFSYDVKMKEKGDIPEGYSVSREKKERFSLILESASTNQTSMYLCASMGRGTGNTIYFGEGSWLTVV.

The gene calls are TRBV9 and TRBJ2-7; TRBD1 might be the D (6 bases). CDR3 length equals 16 residues. The germline CDR1 and CDR2 sequences are SGDLS and YYNGEE. V lost 4 bases and J lost 6, with 23 bases in between. CDR3 residues: CASSPQTGKLPAEQYF. The DNA of the CDR3 is TGTGCCAGCAGCCCCCAGACAGGAAAGCTCCCGGCCGAGCAGTACTTC.

The gene calls are TRBV24-1 and TRBJ1-2, with no clear D. V was trimmed by 5 bases and J by 5 bases, leaving 11 bases between them. This CDR3 comprises 13 residues. Germline V CDR1 and CDR2: KGHDR, SFDVKD. For the CDR3, the DNA is TGTGCCACCAGTGCCACGCACCTGTATGGCTACACCTTC. This sequence encodes CATSATHLYGYTF.